One and the same sample provided the 31 T cell receptor beta chains below, sequenced in a study. TCRdb redid the calling of the 5' RACE reads with MiXCR, one entry per CDR3 protein. The sample contains about 46,000 distinct CDR3 sequences, around 26% of which appear only once. The specimen was naive CD4+ T cells sorted from blood. Indicated subset: naive CD4+ T cells, CD4+CD45RA+CD25-. The receptors were gathered from a female donor with breast cancer.

Only a few counts were recorded for this clonotype. The rearrangement joins TRBV4-1 to TRBJ2-1; D not resolved. CDR1 is MGHRA, CDR2 YSYEKL, per germline. V lost 4 bases to trimming and J lost 5 bases, with 15 bases between them. The CDR3 is made up of 15 amino acids. CDR3 DNA: TGCGCCAGCAGCCCCCCCTCCCTGGCGAACAATGAGCAGTTCTTC. This sequence encodes CASSPPSLANNEQFF.

The rearrangement joins TRBV7-9 to TRBJ1-1; 9 bases are shared with TRBD1. Trimming removed 5 bases from V and 8 bases from J; junction bases left unmatched: 3. Looked up from germline, CDR1 is SEHNR and CDR2 is FQNEAQ (reference sequence). CDR3 length: 12 amino acids. The chain's CDR3 is CASSPGTGEAFF. DNA of the CDR3: TGTGCCAGCAGCCCCGGGACAGGGGAAGCTTTCTTT.

The chain couples TRBV6-2 or TRBV6-3 to TRBJ2-7, with D maybe TRBD1 (6 bases). V was shortened by 6 bases and J by 0 bases, with 12 bases between the two germline ends. This CDR3 region has 14 residues. CDR1 is MNHEY and CDR2 is SVGEGT in the germline V gene. CDR3 region: CASRKGTPSYEQYF. Here the CDR3 DNA reads TGTGCCAGCAGAAAGGGGACACCCTCCTACGAGCAGTACTTC.

This clonotype was seen more than once but under ten times. V gene TRBV28 combines with J gene TRBJ1-1; D is uncertain. The CDR3 is made up of 13 amino acids. Germline lookup yields CDR1 MDHEN and CDR2 SYDVKM. V was shortened by 10 bases and J by 1 base, with 13 bases between the two germline ends. CDR3 amino acids: CATHRYKNTEAFF. CDR3 sequence (DNA): TGTGCCACCCACCGATACAAGAACACTGAAGCTTTCTTT.

This clonotype has more than one count but fewer than ten. The CDR3 reads CASSLAENTDTQYF. As DNA, the CDR3 is TGCGCCAGCAGCTTGGCCGAGAACACAGATACGCAGTATTTT. V gene TRBV5-1 combines with J gene TRBJ2-3, with D unclear. The CDR3 has 14 residues. V was cut by 0 bases and J by 2 bases, with 7 bases left in between. Germline V CDR1 and CDR2: SGHRS, YFSETQ.

The chain combines TRBV9 with TRBJ2-1; D unresolved. The CDR3 runs to 13 residues. The germline CDR1 and CDR2 sequences are SGDLS and YYNGEE. V lost 0 bases and J lost 8, with 9 bases in between. The CDR3 spells CASSVEPGDEQFF. CDR3 bases: TGTGCCAGCAGCGTAGAGCCTGGGGATGAGCAGTTCTTC.

The chain combines TRBV5-8 with TRBJ1-1; perhaps TRBD1 as D (5 bases). The CDR3 runs 14 residues. The V end lost 5 bases, the J end lost 1 base, and 12 bases lay between the germline ends. Germline V gene data show CDR1 as SGHTS and CDR2 as YDEGEE. The CDR3: CASRLRVRNTEAFF. CDR3 bases: TGTGCCAGCAGACTCAGGGTTCGGAACACTGAAGCTTTCTTT.

The chain is built from TRBV2 and TRBJ2-1; 13 positions match TRBD2. J gave up 4 bases and V 6 bases, and 15 bases lay outside the gene matches. Germline assignment: CDR1 SNHLY and CDR2 FYNNEI. The CDR3 totals 19 residues. The CDR3 region is CASRKRTPGLAGPYNEQFF. In DNA form, the CDR3 reads TGTGCCAGCAGAAAGCGAACCCCGGGACTAGCGGGGCCATACAATGAGCAGTTCTTC.

The chain recombines TRBV7-9 with TRBJ2-3; 8 bases are a match to TRBD2. Germline values: CDR1 SEHNR, CDR2 FQNEAQ (reference sequence). Germline trimming cut 2 bases from V and 2 bases from J; bases unmatched to any gene: 15. The CDR3 extends over 19 amino acids. The CDR3 DNA reads as TGTGCCAGCAGCTTACCCCCCAGGTGGATAGCGGGACCCACAGATACGCAGTATTTT. Protein product: CASSLPPRWIAGPTDTQYF. The complete variable domain, with remaining parts taken from reference TRBV7-9 and TRBJ2-3, reads DTGVSQNPRHKITKRGQNVTFRCDPISEHNRLYWYRQTLGQGPEFLTYFQNEAQLEKSRLLSDRFSAERPKGSFSTLEIQRTEQGDSAMYLCASSLPPRWIAGPTDTQYFGPGTRLTVL.

This chain uses TRBV2 with TRBJ2-7; D perhaps matches TRBD1 (6 bases). The CDR3 consists of 12 residues. Looked up from germline, CDR1 is SNHLY and CDR2 is FYNNEI. V was cut by 6 bases and J by 4 bases, with 10 bases left in between. The CDR3 protein is CASSIQGYEQYF. CDR3 nucleotides: TGTGCCAGCAGCATACAGGGTTACGAGCAGTACTTC.

The gene calls are TRBV4-2 and TRBJ2-5; D perhaps matches TRBD1 (5 bases). Germline V CDR1 and CDR2: LGHNA, YNFKEQ. The CDR3 extends over 15 amino acids. V lost 0 bases and J 2 bases, leaving 10 bases between the germline ends. CDR3: CASSQDGADQETQYF. The CDR3 DNA reads as TGTGCCAGCAGCCAAGATGGGGCGGATCAAGAGACCCAGTACTTC.

The chain combines TRBV29-1 with TRBJ2-3; D is undetermined. Trimming took off 4 bases at V and 11 bases at J, with 13 bases between the two ends. Germline values: CDR1 SQVTM, CDR2 ANQGSEA. This CDR3 comprises 11 residues. CDR3 amino acids: CSVVVLTQQYF. For the CDR3, the DNA is TGCAGCGTTGTTGTTCTGACACAGCAGTATTTT.

The gene calls are TRBV7-3 and TRBJ2-7, with 9 nucleotides matching TRBD1. The V and J ends lost 4 bases and 6 bases, in that order; junction bases with no gene match: 4. Germline CDR1 reads SGHTA; CDR2 reads FQGTGA. The CDR3 length is 13 residues. The chain's CDR3 is CASSSGQGLEQYF. The CDR3 DNA reads TGTGCCAGCAGCTCTGGACAGGGGCTCGAGCAGTACTTC.

This clonotype was counted a few times. The J gene is TRBJ1-5, the V gene TRBV4-1; 9 positions agree with TRBD1. The germline V gene has CDR1 MGHRA and CDR2 YSYEKL. V trimming: 4 bases; J trimming: 1 base; junction bases outside the gene matches: 5. This CDR3 has 16 amino acids. This CDR3 reads CASSLRTGASNQPQHF. The CDR3 DNA follows: TGCGCCAGCAGCCTACGGACAGGGGCGAGCAATCAGCCCCAGCATTTT.

The chain carries TRBV12-3 or TRBV12-4 and TRBJ2-3; 7 nucleotides match TRBD1. Trimming cost V 7 bases and J 7 bases; bases outside gene matches: 11. The CDR3 spans 14 residues. The CDR3 here is CASTVGGPTHTQYF. CDR3 DNA: TGTGCCAGCACCGTAGGGGGCCCTACTCATACGCAGTATTTT.

The chain uses TRBV6-4 and TRBJ2-2; D gene ambiguous. The germline V and J ends were trimmed by 0 bases and 5 bases, with 4 bases remaining between them. The CDR3 spans 13 residues. CDR1 and CDR2 from the germline V gene are MRHNA and SNTAGT. The CDR3 is CASSDSMTGELFF. In DNA, the CDR3 is TGTGCCAGCAGTGACTCGATGACCGGGGAGCTGTTTTTT.

The CDR3 protein is CASRRTSGANQPQHF. The CDR3 DNA sequence: TGTGCCAGCAGGCGCACCTCCGGGGCGAATCAGCCCCAGCATTTT. The chain couples TRBV2 to TRBJ1-5; possibly TRBD1 for D (5 bases). Trimming removed 6 bases at V and 4 bases at J, with 16 bases between. The CDR3 totals 15 residues. Per germline, CDR1 SNHLY and CDR2 FYNNEI.

This clonotype has more than one count but fewer than ten. The rearrangement links TRBV12-3 or TRBV12-4 to TRBJ2-4; 8 nucleotides agree with TRBD1. This CDR3 spans 16 amino acids. Trimming cost V 6 bases and J 0 bases; bases outside gene matches: 7. DNA for the CDR3: TGTGCCAGCAGGGAAACAGGGGGAAGAGCCAAAAACATTCAGTACTTC. This translates into CASRETGGRAKNIQYF.

This clonotype was found many times. The gene calls are TRBV7-8 and TRBJ2-1; 8 bases are shared with TRBD1. V shed 8 bases, J shed 7 bases, and the junction held 10 bases outside the gene matches. CDR3 length equals 14 residues. Germline CDR1 SGHVS, CDR2 FQNEAQ. Written as DNA, the CDR3 is TGTGCCAGCGGGACCAGGGGGCTCAGAAATGAGCAGTTCTTC. It yields the protein CASGTRGLRNEQFF.

This clonotype was detected only once. The V gene is TRBV20-1, the J gene TRBJ1-2, with D perhaps TRBD1 (6 bases). CDR3 length equals 14 residues. Trimming left V 0 bases short and J 12 bases short, with 20 bases between. Germline V gene lookup returns CDR1 DFQATT and CDR2 SNEGSKA (reference sequence). The DNA of the CDR3 is TGCAGTGCTAGAGATAATTCAGGGGATTCATTGGACACCTTC. It encodes CSARDNSGDSLDTF.

V is TRBV4-2 and J is TRBJ2-1, with 10 positions matching TRBD1. From germline, CDR1 is LGHNA and CDR2 YNFKEQ. This CDR3 comprises 15 residues. Trimming cost V 3 bases and J 7 bases; bases outside gene matches: 6. The CDR3 nucleotides read TGTGCCAGCAGCCAGGAGGACAGGGGGAGAAATGAGCAGTTCTTC. Protein: CASSQEDRGRNEQFF.

The rearrangement joins TRBV5-1 to TRBJ2-1; 11 bases map to TRBD2. This CDR3 region has 16 residues. V trimming: 4 bases; J trimming: 4 bases; junction bases outside the gene matches: 7. Germline-derived CDR1 and CDR2 are SGHRS and YFSETQ. The DNA of the CDR3 is TGCGCCAGCAGCCAAAGGGGACTAGCGGAGTACAATGAGCAGTTCTTC. Encoded protein: CASSQRGLAEYNEQFF.

The chain uses TRBV6-1 and TRBJ1-2; the D gene is possibly TRBD1 (5 bases). V lost 8 bases to trimming and J lost 7 bases, with 14 bases between them. CDR1 is MNHNS and CDR2 is SASEGT in the germline V gene. This CDR3 has 12 residues. The chain's CDR3 is CASQIQGVGYTF. CDR3 nucleotides: TGTGCCAGCCAGATACAAGGGGTTGGCTACACCTTC.

Of note for this clonotype: A much larger clone sits a single nucleotide away, making a read error possible. The chain carries TRBV12-3 or TRBV12-4 and TRBJ1-3; D is perhaps TRBD1 (6 bases). The V end lost 8 bases, the J end lost 3 bases, and 14 bases lay between the germline ends. The CDR3 has 14 amino acids. The CDR3 DNA follows: TGTGCCAGCGGTTGGGGGCAGATTGGAAACACCATATATTTT. The encoded protein is CASGWGQIGNTIYF.

This clonotype was seen ten or more times. The chain has TRBV6-5 and TRBJ2-7; 10 positions match TRBD1. The CDR3 has 15 residues. Germline CDR1 reads MNHEY; CDR2 reads SVGAGI. The trim removed 7 bases at V and 2 bases at J, leaving 8 bases unmatched. CDR3 sequence: CASTIAGTGAYEQYF. CDR3 bases: TGTGCCAGCACCATAGCCGGGACAGGGGCCTACGAGCAGTACTTC.

In the case of this clonotype: A much more abundant neighbour one base away suggests this may be a read error. CDR3 in amino acids: CVSSRGGLRGTGELFF. The CDR3 bases are TGTGTCAGCAGCCGAGGGGGGTTGCGTGGCACCGGGGAGCTGTTTTTT. This chain joins TRBV12-3 or TRBV12-4 and TRBJ2-2; D is tentatively TRBD1 or TRBD2 (6 bases each). This CDR3 has 16 residues.

This clonotype appeared a few times. V gene TRBV2 combines with J gene TRBJ1-2; D is perhaps TRBD1 (6 bases). The V end lost 3 bases, the J end lost 7 bases, and 12 bases lay between the germline ends. In germline, CDR1 is SNHLY, CDR2 FYNNEI. The CDR3 totals 13 residues. Here the CDR3 DNA reads TGTGCCAGCAGTGACGCAGGGGCTGGTGGCTACACCTTC. Translated, it gives CASSDAGAGGYTF. Full variable domain (missing parts from reference TRBV2 and TRBJ1-2): EPEVTQTPSHQVTQMGQEVILRCVPISNHLYFYWYRQILGQKVEFLVSFYNNEISEKSEIFDDQFSVERPDGSNFTLKIRSTKLEDSAMYFCASSDAGAGGYTFGSGTRLTVV.

This sequence joins TRBV7-2 and TRBJ2-1; weak D call: TRBD2 (6 bases). The CDR3 has 10 amino acids. CDR1 and CDR2 (germline): SGHTA, FQGNSA. The V and J ends lost 11 bases and 6 bases respectively, with 8 bases between them. The CDR3 here is CALGGNEQFF. DNA for the CDR3: TGTGCCTTGGGGGGCAATGAGCAGTTCTTC.

J is TRBJ2-3 and V is TRBV12-3 or TRBV12-4; D may be TRBD2 (6 bases). The CDR3 totals 15 residues. V was cut by 4 bases and J by 6 bases, with 17 bases left in between. The CDR3 here is CASSSRVAGGDTQYF. The CDR3 DNA reads as TGTGCCAGCAGTTCCAGAGTAGCTGGGGGGGATACGCAGTATTTT.

The sample holds a few counts of this clonotype. The V and J genes are TRBV20-1 and TRBJ2-2; 10 nucleotides match TRBD2. Germline CDR1 is DFQATT and CDR2 is SNEGSKA (reference sequence). There are 16 residues in the CDR3. J lost 7 bases, V lost 0 bases, and 8 bases had no gene match. DNA for the CDR3: TGCAGTGCTAGAGATGGCAGCGGGAGGGCCGGCGGGGAGCTGTTTTTT. Translated, it gives CSARDGSGRAGGELFF.

V gene TRBV3-1 combines with J gene TRBJ1-1, with D unresolved. Trimming cost V 3 bases and J 11 bases, with 13 bases left between them. CDR3 size: 12 residues. Germline V gene data show CDR1 as LGHDT and CDR2 as YNNKEL (reference sequence). The CDR3 sequence is CASSQNWGMAFF. In nucleotides, the CDR3 is TGTGCCAGCAGCCAGAATTGGGGAATGGCTTTCTTT.